This TCR beta chain comes out of a study of monozygotic twins with cystic fibrosis. The CDR3 runs to 13 residues. V was pared by 6 bases and J by 7 bases, with 13 bases between. Germline CDR1 reads MNHNS; CDR2 reads SASEGT. Sequencing used immunoSEQ multiplex PCR; TCRdb keeps in-frame clones, though not all of them. The sample has about 30,000 clones; around four fifths are singletons. This chain joins TRBV6-1 and TRBJ1-5; D is possibly TRBD1 (5 bases). Sequencing input: blood. This receptor was taken from a girl aged 2 to 9 with cystic fibrosis. CDR3 sequence: CASRSREQQPQHF. CDR3 nucleotide sequence: TGTGCCAGCAGATCCAGGGAGCAACAGCCCCAGCATTTT.